The TCR beta chain under discussion was sequenced for a study of blood T cell repertoires in COVID-19. Overall study: Whether acute or convalescent, the COVID-19 samples came from the United States, Italy and Spain. Sample material is recorded as cDNA or gDNA derived from T cells, B-cell-depleted T cells, or PBMCs.

Per the authors' pipeline: Nucleated cell counts were estimated from reference gene primer amplification. Libraries were prepared by immunoSEQ multiplex PCR; TCRdb keeps only in-frame clonotypes and omits some of them. The D gene and trimming were derived from the DNA, and the V and J assignments and clone size from that table. The sample contains about 190,000 clones, 75% to 90% of which appear only once. CDR1 MGHRA and CDR2 YSYEKL come from the germline V gene. The V segment lost 1 base and the J segment 0 bases; nucleotides outside the gene matches: 6. The CDR3 extends over 18 amino acids. This sequence was found in a middle-aged woman with acute or convalescent COVID-19. Sequencing was performed on peripheral blood. V usage is TRBV4-1 and J usage is TRBJ2-2, with 9 bases identical to TRBD2. Here the CDR3 reads CASSQVLAGVTNTGELFF. The CDR3 DNA follows: TGCGCCAGCAGCCAAGTACTAGCGGGTGTGACGAACACCGGGGAGCTGTTTTTT.